This is a list of T cell receptor beta chains from one sample in a study of blood T cell repertoires in COVID-19. Method: immunoSEQ multiplex PCR; TCRdb's copy keeps in-frame clones and lacks some. The repertoire holds about 350,000 clones, 86% seen once, with just over 7% in the top ten. Sample: peripheral blood. The receptors come from a woman aged 60-75 years with COVID-19, enrolled during active disease. CDR3s include the opening cysteine and the closing phenylalanine or tryptophan. D genes are given only for firm matches. A clone size is listed for some rows: how often the clone was seen (once, few, many), or a class if it is expanded.

j_call clone_size cdr3_length d_call v_call cdr3_nt cdr3_aa
TRBJ2-7 - 12 - TRBV5-6 TGTGCCAGCAGCTTTAGTTTCAACGAGCAGTACTTC CASSFSFNEQYF
TRBJ2-3 few 16 TRBD2 TRBV14 TGTGCCAGCAGCCAAGGGGCGGGGGGCTTCACAGATACGCAGTATTTT CASSQGAGGFTDTQYF
TRBJ1-6 - 13 - TRBV10-3 TGTGCCATCAGGGACAGTTTGAATTCACCCCTCCACTTT CAIRDSLNSPLHF
TRBJ2-1 - 17 - TRBV7-2 TGTGCCAGCAGCTTAGTAGGAATGGGAGTTGGACGCAATGAGCAGTTCTTC CASSLVGMGVGRNEQFF
TRBJ2-6 - 13 - TRBV20-1 TGCAGTGCTAGTAAACTCGGGGCCAACGTCCTGACTTTC CSASKLGANVLTF
TRBJ1-2 - 14 TRBD1 TRBV5-4 TGTGCCAGCAGCTTACAGGGGGGTGACTATGGCTACACCTTC CASSLQGGDYGYTF
TRBJ2-5 - 17 TRBD2 TRBV7-8 TGTGCCAGCAGCTTAGCCTTCCTAGCGGGGGGGCGGGAGACCCAGTACTTC CASSLAFLAGGRETQYF
TRBJ1-3 - 16 TRBD1 TRBV9 TGTGCCAGCAGCATCCAACCGGGACAGGGGGGAAACACCATATATTTT CASSIQPGQGGNTIYF
TRBJ1-1 - 14 TRBD1 TRBV6-6 TGTGCCAGCAGTGACAGGGGGAGAAACACTGAAGCTTTCTTT CASSDRGRNTEAFF
TRBJ1-1 - 13 - TRBV5-6 TGTGCCAGCAGCTTGGCCTTAAACACTGAAGCTTTCTTT CASSLALNTEAFF
TRBJ2-7 - 15 TRBD2 TRBV5-4 TGTGCCAGCAGCTTTACGGGGGGGCCTTACAACGAGCAGTACTTC CASSFTGGPYNEQYF
TRBJ2-2 once 18 - TRBV3-1/TRBV3-2 TGTGCCAGCAGTCACAGGGAGCGGCTATTAGTGCACACCGGGGAGCTGTTTTTT CASSHRERLLVHTGELFF
TRBJ1-1 once 15 - TRBV18 TGTGCCAGCTCACCACCAAGTCCGGGGGGAACTGAAGCTTTCTTT CASSPPSPGGTEAFF
TRBJ1-2 - 15 TRBD1 TRBV7-6 TGTGCCAGCAGCTCCGGGACAGGGGGATCCTATGGCTACACCTTC CASSSGTGGSYGYTF
TRBJ1-1 - 14 - TRBV5-1 TGCGCCAGCAGCGGTTCGTTTGAGGCCCTGGGAGCTTTCTTT CASSGSFEALGAFF
TRBJ2-2 - 14 - TRBV30 TGTGCCTGGGTCCGACAGACGAACACCGGGGAGCTGTTTTTT CAWVRQTNTGELFF
TRBJ2-1 - 12 TRBD1 TRBV5-8 TGTGCCAGCAGCTTAACAGGGGGTGAGCAGTTCTTC CASSLTGGEQFF
TRBJ1-1 - 17 TRBD1 TRBV5-6 TGTGCCAGCAGCCCGAACGGAGGGACAGGTCGGGTCACTGAAGCTTTCTTT CASSPNGGTGRVTEAFF
TRBJ2-5 - 13 - TRBV14 TGTGCCAGCAGCCCCAGGGTTGATGAGACCCAGTACTTC CASSPRVDETQYF
TRBJ1-1 few 15 - TRBV3-1/TRBV3-2 TGTGCCAGCAGCCAAGATCAAGGGGTTGGCACTGAAGCTTTCTTT CASSQDQGVGTEAFF
TRBJ2-7 - 13 TRBD1 TRBV27 TGTGCCAGCAGTCTGGACAGGGGAAACGAGCAGTACTTC CASSLDRGNEQYF
TRBJ1-6 - 15 TRBD1 TRBV6-5 TGTGCCAGCAGTACCCTGACAGGGAATAATTCACCCCTCCACTTT CASSTLTGNNSPLHF
TRBJ2-4 - 18 TRBD2 TRBV4-1 TGCGCCAGCAGCCCGGGACTAGCGGGGGGTTTAGCCAAAAACATTCAGTACTTC CASSPGLAGGLAKNIQYF
TRBJ1-3 - 18 - TRBV6-2/TRBV6-3 TGTGCCAGCAGTTACTCCTTCCCTTGGGCGAGCTCTGGAAACACCATATATTTT CASSYSFPWASSGNTIYF
TRBJ1-2 - 15 - TRBV3-1/TRBV3-2 TGTGCCAGCAGCCAAGATTACGGGGGTTCTGGGGGCTACACCTTC CASSQDYGGSGGYTF
TRBJ2-3 - 12 - TRBV5-8 TGTGCCAGCAGCTTCAGGGCAGATACGCAGTATTTT CASSFRADTQYF
TRBJ2-1 once 13 - TRBV7-3 TGTGCCAGCAGCACTGGACTGAACAATGAGCAGTTCTTC CASSTGLNNEQFF
TRBJ2-7 - 13 TRBD2 TRBV6-6 TGTGCCAGCACAGGACTAGCCAGCTACGAGCAGTACTTC CASTGLASYEQYF
TRBJ2-2 - 18 TRBD2 TRBV11-2 TGTGCCAGCAGCCCAAGGGGGGCTAGCGGGGGTTTCACCGGGGAGCTGTTTTTT CASSPRGASGGFTGELFF
TRBJ1-6 - 11 - TRBV20-1 TGCAGTGCTCGGGGACCCACTAAGGGGGAGTTT CSARGPTKGEF
TRBJ2-2 - 14 - TRBV2 TGTGCCAGCAGTGAGAGGCTAGCGCCCGGGGAGCTGTTTTTT CASSERLAPGELFF
TRBJ1-4 - 15 - TRBV6-5 TGTGCCAGCAGTTACTCGTCAGCAACTAATGAAAAACTGTTTTTT CASSYSSATNEKLFF
TRBJ2-1 - 12 - TRBV3-1/TRBV3-2 TGTGCCAGCAGCCAAGATGTGAGGGTGCAGTTCTTC CASSQDVRVQFF
TRBJ2-1 few 14 TRBD2 TRBV11-3 TGTGCCAGCAGCCTCCGGACTAGCGGGAATGAGCAGTTCTTC CASSLRTSGNEQFF
TRBJ1-3 - 15 TRBD1 TRBV7-8 TGTGCCAGCAGCTTGGGCAGGGGGACCGGAAACACCATATATTTT CASSLGRGTGNTIYF
TRBJ2-7 - 12 TRBD1 TRBV6-5 TGTGCCAGCAGTCGACAGGGCCTCGAGCAGTACTTC CASSRQGLEQYF
TRBJ1-4 - 12 - TRBV5-1 TGCGCCAGCAGCTTAGTCGGTGAAAAACTGTTTTTT CASSLVGEKLFF
TRBJ1-2 - 15 TRBD1 TRBV5-4 TGTGCCAGCAGCTTGGCCGGGACAGGACCTTATGGCTACACCTTC CASSLAGTGPYGYTF
TRBJ1-2 - 17 TRBD1 TRBV7-8 TGTGCCAGCAGCTTCTCTTCTCCGGGACAGGGCCCCTATGGCTACACCTTC CASSFSSPGQGPYGYTF
TRBJ2-1 - 12 TRBD2 TRBV3-1/TRBV3-2 TGTGCCACTAAGTCGGGGGGGCCTTTGCAGTTCTTC CATKSGGPLQFF
TRBJ2-2 - 17 TRBD1 TRBV7-8 TGTGCCAGCAGCTCAAGAACAGGGGGAGGGAACACCGGGGAGCTGTTTTTT CASSSRTGGGNTGELFF
TRBJ2-1 - 14 TRBD2 TRBV19 TGTGCCAGTAGTAGGGGACTAGCAAAGAATGAGCAGTTCTTC CASSRGLAKNEQFF
TRBJ2-5 - 16 - TRBV6-2/TRBV6-3 TGTGCCAGCAGTTACTCGATGGGACTCGGGATGGAGACCCAGTACTTC CASSYSMGLGMETQYF
TRBJ1-5 few 16 TRBD1 TRBV11-2 TGTGCCAGCAGCCTGACAGGGGCGACTTCGAATCAGCCCCAGCATTTT CASSLTGATSNQPQHF
TRBJ2-2 - 13 - TRBV5-4 TGTGCCACCTATTCTGGGGCCACCGGGGAGCTGTTTTTT CATYSGATGELFF
TRBJ2-5 once 17 TRBD2 TRBV3-1/TRBV3-2 TGTGCCAGCAGCCAAGATTTTGGGGAGCGGGGGCAAGAGACCCAGTACTTC CASSQDFGERGQETQYF